This T cell receptor beta chain was captured in a study of blood T cells in healthy people across ages (dated by TCRdb to between 2015 and 2016). General notes on the study: Template switching captured roughly one uniquely barcoded TCR beta cDNA molecule per two T cells in model experiments. The donors were divided into four age groups: young (average about 15 years), middle-aged (approximately 42), aged (about 61) and long-lived (approximately 74). The study measured age-related changes in TCR beta repertoire diversity using deep sequencing normalized with unique cDNA molecular identifiers. To avoid experimental bias, donors of different ages were randomly spread across the sequencing lanes. The study analyzed two additional independent replicas of 1 million unique cDNA reads from the same blood draw for two donors, one aged 18 to 30 and one aged 80 or older. The full study reports these points: Total diversity estimates from one million sequenced T cells were considered lower bounds and underestimates. Conclusive comparison of naive and antigen-experienced compartments was prevented by the profiling of bulk unsorted PBMCs. Donor CMV infection status was unknown, potentially confounding age-related changes in expanded clonotypes. The long-lived group showed more naive CD4+ T cells, fewer expanded clones and increased TCR diversity than the aged group, suggesting age selection. There was a strong correlation between observed TCR beta diversity and the percentage of naive T cells measured by flow cytometry. As age increased, observed TCR beta diversity per million T cells dropped in a roughly linear way, and a significant reduction was already evident by age approximately 40.

From V the trimming removes 6 bases and from J it removes 4 bases, while the gene matches leave 6 bases of the junction unaccounted for. From cysteine to phenylalanine, the CDR3 is 13 amino acids long. CDR3 DNA only is kept here, 39 bases in frame from base 1. As encoded in the germline V gene, CDR1 is SQVTM while CDR2 is ANQGSEA. Systemically healthy Caucasian individuals from Russia, 39 in total and aged about 6 to 95 years, were included as donors. Each donor gave 8.5 to 10 milliliters of peripheral blood, collected into EDTA-treated Vacutainer tubes. Ficoll-Paque density-gradient centrifugation was used to isolate PBMCs, with at least 6.5 million per sample. Trizol reagent was used to extract total RNA from PBMCs, with at least 6 micrograms per sample. For every donor, an aliquot of PBMCs went through flow cytometry to measure the percentages of naive CD45RAhigh/CD27high T cells. This clonotype was detected only a few times. The specificity of this receptor is unknown. The record has no base qualities; no much larger clone is one base away.

The library was built by means of 5' RACE. Sequencing was performed on an Illumina HiSeq 2500. A second PCR of about 6 to 12 cycles was performed with a sample-barcoded 5' primer and a J-beta primer mix. A unique molecular identifier was introduced onto each TCR beta cDNA molecule by a template-switch 5' adaptor carrying 12 random nucleotides. At least 3 million CDR3-containing paired-end reads were obtained from each sample. The Mint cDNA synthesis kit, primed by a TRBC-specific oligonucleotide, was used to synthesize first-strand cDNA from all RNA. Following uracil-DNA glycosylase treatment, a first 18-cycle PCR with universal primers M1SS and BC2_uni_R was performed on all cDNA. On the study's bioinformatics: Each sample was normalized by randomly selecting 1 million high-quality reads, each carrying a distinct molecular identifier. Instead of being binned into consensus sequences, reads with shared molecular identifiers were discarded. MiTCR, set to a Q25 quality threshold and the strictest error-elimination algorithm, was used for CDR3 identification, clonotype clustering and error correction. A nonparametric unseen species model with Euler transformation was used to estimate a lower bound on total TCR beta diversity. The raw public reads went through TCRdb reprocessing: fastp at Q25, MiXCR clone calling, in-frame beta chains kept. Rows with one shared CDR3 protein collapse into an entry with the most common genes and DNA. The V and J calls here are based on TCRdb, not the publication. The sample data list roughly 1,800,000 distinct CDR3 sequences, and around half of these were observed just once. Over 2% of the sample comes from the top ten.

Specimen: blood. The chain is assembled from TRBV29-1 and TRBJ1-1; 9 central bases correspond to TRBD1. The source of this sequence is a woman in her thirties or forties in good health. The CDR3 amino acid sequence is: CSVTQGAVTEAFF. The sequenced DNA: TGCAGCGTGACACAGGGGGCAGTCACTGAAGCTTTCTTT.